The TCR beta chain under discussion was sequenced for a study of OX40 agonist ivuxolimab in advanced cancers. Profiling relied on immunoSEQ multiplex PCR, and the TCRdb table lists in-frame clones only, not all of them. The sample comprises roughly 60,000 clones, 65% to 85% of which are singletons, and around 27% rests with the top ten. The TCR was taken from an adult with an advanced solid tumor such as melanoma, head and neck, liver or kidney cancer. The sequencing used CD4+ or CD8+ T cells sorted from blood, collected in a trial of the OX40 agonist ivuxolimab.

The CDR3 here is CASSEGTGNTEAFF. DNA for the CDR3: TGTGCCAGCAGCGAAGGGACAGGGAACACTGAAGCTTTCTTT. The V and J genes are TRBV7-9 and TRBJ1-1, with TRBD1 matching 8 bases. The CDR3 runs to 14 residues. The germline V gene encodes CDR1 SEHNR and CDR2 FQNEAQ (reference sequence). V lost 5 bases and J lost 1; bases outside the gene matches: 3. Full variable domain (missing parts from reference TRBV7-9 and TRBJ1-1): DTGVSQNPRHKITKRGQNVTFRCDPISEHNRLYWYRQTLGQGPEFLTYFQNEAQLEKSRLLSDRFSAERPKGSFSTLEIQRTEQGDSAMYLCASSEGTGNTEAFFGQGTRLTVV.